This TCR beta chain was documented in a study of identical twins. Findings and limits, study-wide: Less excess twin sharing appeared in beta out-of-frame sequences. Insertions ran lower in abundant cord blood beta clonotypes, though not in memory repertoires.

The V end was cut by 4 bases, the J end by 2 bases, with 12 bases between. CDR1 is DFQATT and CDR2 is SNEGSKA in the germline V gene (reference sequence). The CDR3 has 15 residues. A note on this clonotype: Its antigen remains unidentified.

A universal primer site came from template switching; cDNA carried unique molecular identifiers. TCRdb reprocessed the 5' RACE reads via MiXCR and lists one record per CDR3 protein. The data show approximately 620,000 distinct CDR3 sequences, 8.5% to 9% seen once. These records were also assigned to another study, of yellow fever vaccine responses in identical twins.

This TCR was recovered from a woman between 18 and 30 years old in good health. Sequencing was carried out using PBMCs. This chain joins TRBV20-1 and TRBJ2-6, with D maybe TRBD1 (5 bases). The CDR3 is CSATTTETGANVLTF. The CDR3 region has the DNA TGCAGTGCTACGACGACAGAAACTGGGGCCAACGTCCTGACTTTC.